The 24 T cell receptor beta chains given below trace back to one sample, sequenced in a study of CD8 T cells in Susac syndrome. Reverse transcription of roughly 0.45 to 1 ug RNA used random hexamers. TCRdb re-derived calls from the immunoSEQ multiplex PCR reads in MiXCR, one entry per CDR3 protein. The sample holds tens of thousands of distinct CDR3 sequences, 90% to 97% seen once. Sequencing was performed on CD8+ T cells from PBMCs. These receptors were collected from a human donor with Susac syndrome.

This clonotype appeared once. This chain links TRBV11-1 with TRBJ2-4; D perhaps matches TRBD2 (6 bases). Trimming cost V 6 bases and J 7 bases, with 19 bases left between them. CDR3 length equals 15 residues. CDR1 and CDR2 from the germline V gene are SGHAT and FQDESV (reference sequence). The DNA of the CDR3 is TGTGCCAGCAGAAGTGAGGGCCTAGCGAGCAACATTCAGTACTTC. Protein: CASRSEGLASNIQYF.

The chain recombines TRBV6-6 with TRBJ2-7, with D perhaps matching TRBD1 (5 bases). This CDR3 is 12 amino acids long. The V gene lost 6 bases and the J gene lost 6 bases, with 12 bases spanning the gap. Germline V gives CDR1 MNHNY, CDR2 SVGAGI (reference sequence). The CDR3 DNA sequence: TGTGCCAGCAGCCGTGATAGGGGCGAGCAGTACTTC. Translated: CASSRDRGEQYF.

CDR3 region: CAWSLTPGQAHWKAFF. The CDR3 region has the DNA TGTGCCTGGAGTTTAACACCGGGACAGGCCCACTGGAAAGCTTTCTTT. The chain uses TRBV30 and TRBJ1-1; 8 nucleotides agree with TRBD1. The ends lost 2 bases at V and 9 bases at J; junction bases unmatched: 17. Germline CDR1 and CDR2: GTSNPN and SVGIG (reference sequence). CDR3 length: 16 amino acids.

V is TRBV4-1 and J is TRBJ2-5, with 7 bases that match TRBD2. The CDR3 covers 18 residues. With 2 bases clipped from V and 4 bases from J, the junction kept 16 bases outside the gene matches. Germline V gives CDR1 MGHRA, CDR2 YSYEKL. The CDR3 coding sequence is TGCGCCAGCAGCCAACTACCTATCGGGGGGAGAGGGCGAGAGACCCAGTACTTC. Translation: CASSQLPIGGRGRETQYF.

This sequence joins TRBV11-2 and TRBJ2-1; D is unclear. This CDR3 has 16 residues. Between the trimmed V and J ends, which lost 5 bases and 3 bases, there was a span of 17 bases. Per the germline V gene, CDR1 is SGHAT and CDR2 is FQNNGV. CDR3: CASSPFGNGDYNEQFF. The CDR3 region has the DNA TGTGCCAGCAGCCCCTTCGGTAACGGAGACTACAATGAGCAGTTCTTC.

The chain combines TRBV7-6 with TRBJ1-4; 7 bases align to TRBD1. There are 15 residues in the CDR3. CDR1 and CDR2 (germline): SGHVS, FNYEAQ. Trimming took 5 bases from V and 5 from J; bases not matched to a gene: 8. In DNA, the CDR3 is TGTGCCAGCAGCGCCGGGACAGCCCCGAATGAAAAACTGTTTTTT. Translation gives CASSAGTAPNEKLFF. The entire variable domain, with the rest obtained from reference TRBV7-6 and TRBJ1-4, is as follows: GAGVSQSPRYKVTKRGQDVALRCDPISGHVSLYWYRQALGQGPEFLTYFNYEAQQDKSGLPNDRFSAERPEGSISTLTIQRTEQRDSAMYRCASSAGTAPNEKLFFGSGTQLSVL.

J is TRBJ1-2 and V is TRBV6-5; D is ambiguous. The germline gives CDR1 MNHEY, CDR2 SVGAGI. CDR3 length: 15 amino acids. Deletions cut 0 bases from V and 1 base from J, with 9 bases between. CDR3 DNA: TGTGCCAGCAGTTACTCGACAAGTCTTAACTATGGCTACACCTTC. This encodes CASSYSTSLNYGYTF.

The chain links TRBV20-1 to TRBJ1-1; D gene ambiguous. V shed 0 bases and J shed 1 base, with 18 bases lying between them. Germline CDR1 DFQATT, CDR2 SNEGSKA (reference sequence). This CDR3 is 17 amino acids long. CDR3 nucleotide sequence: TGCAGTGCTAGAGATGGGCGTTGGCCCCTCCGGAACACTGAAGCTTTCTTT. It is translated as CSARDGRWPLRNTEAFF.

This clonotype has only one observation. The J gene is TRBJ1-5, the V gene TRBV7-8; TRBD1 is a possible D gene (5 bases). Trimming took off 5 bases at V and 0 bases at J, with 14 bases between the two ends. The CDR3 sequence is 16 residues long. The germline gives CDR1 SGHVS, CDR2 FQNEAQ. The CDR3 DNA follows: TGTGCCAGCAGCGCCCTTCAGGGTTATAGCAATCAGCCCCAGCATTTT. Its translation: CASSALQGYSNQPQHF.

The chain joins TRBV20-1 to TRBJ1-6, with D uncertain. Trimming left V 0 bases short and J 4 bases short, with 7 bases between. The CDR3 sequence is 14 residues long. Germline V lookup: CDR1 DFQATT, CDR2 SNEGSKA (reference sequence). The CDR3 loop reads CSARDAVYNSPLHF. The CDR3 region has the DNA TGCAGTGCTAGAGACGCAGTGTATAATTCACCCCTCCACTTT.

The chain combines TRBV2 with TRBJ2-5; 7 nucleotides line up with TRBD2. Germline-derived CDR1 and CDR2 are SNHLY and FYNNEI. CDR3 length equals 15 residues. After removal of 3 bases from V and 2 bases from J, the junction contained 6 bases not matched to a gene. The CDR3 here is CASSDYGGIQETQYF. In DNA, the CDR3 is TGTGCCAGCAGTGATTACGGGGGGATTCAAGAGACCCAGTACTTC.

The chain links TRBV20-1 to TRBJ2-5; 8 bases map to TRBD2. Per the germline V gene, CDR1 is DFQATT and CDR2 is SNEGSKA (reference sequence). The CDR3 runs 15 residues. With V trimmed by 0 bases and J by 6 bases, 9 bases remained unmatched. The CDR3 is CSARDLLLAGQTQYF. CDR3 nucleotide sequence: TGCAGTGCTAGAGATCTCTTGTTAGCGGGGCAGACCCAGTACTTC.

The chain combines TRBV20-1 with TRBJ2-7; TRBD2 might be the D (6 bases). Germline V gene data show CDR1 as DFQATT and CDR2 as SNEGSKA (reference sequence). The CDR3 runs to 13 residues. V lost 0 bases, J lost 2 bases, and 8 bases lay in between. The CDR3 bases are TGCAGTGCTAGAGATCCGGGAGCCTACGAGCAGTACTTC. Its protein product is CSARDPGAYEQYF.

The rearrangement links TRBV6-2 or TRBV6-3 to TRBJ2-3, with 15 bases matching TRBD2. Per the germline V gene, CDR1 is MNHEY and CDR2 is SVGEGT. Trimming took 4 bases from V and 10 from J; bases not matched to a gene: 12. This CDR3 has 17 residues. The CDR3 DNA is TGTGCCAGCAGTTCACCCCTGGGACTAGCGGGGGGATCGGCGCAGTATTTT. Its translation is CASSSPLGLAGGSAQYF.

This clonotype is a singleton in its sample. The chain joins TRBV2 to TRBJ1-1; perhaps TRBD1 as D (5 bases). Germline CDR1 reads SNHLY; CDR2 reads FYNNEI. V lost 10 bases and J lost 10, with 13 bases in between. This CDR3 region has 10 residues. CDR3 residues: CATRGLGAFF. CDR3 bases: TGTGCCACCCGGGGCCTCGGAGCTTTCTTT. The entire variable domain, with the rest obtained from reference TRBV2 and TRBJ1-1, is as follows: EPEVTQTPSHQVTQMGQEVILRCVPISNHLYFYWYRQILGQKVEFLVSFYNNEISEKSEIFDDQFSVERPDGSNFTLKIRSTKLEDSAMYFCATRGLGAFFGQGTRLTVV.

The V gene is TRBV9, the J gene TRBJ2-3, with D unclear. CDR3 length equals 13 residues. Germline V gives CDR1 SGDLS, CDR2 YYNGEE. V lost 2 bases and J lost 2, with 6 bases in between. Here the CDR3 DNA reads TGTGCCAGCAGCGTGGCTTACACAGATACGCAGTATTTT. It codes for CASSVAYTDTQYF.

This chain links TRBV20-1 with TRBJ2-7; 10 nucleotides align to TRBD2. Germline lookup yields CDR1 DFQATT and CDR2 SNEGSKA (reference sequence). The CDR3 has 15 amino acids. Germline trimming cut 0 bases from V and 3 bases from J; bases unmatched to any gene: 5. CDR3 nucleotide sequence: TGCAGTGCTAGAGATCTGATAGCGGGAGGCTACGAGCAGTACTTC. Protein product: CSARDLIAGGYEQYF.

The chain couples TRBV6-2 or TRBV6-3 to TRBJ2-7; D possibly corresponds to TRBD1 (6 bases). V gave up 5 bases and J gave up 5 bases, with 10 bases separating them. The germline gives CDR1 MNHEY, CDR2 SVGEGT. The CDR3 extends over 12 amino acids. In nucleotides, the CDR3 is TGTGCCAGCAGTCAGGCAGGGGACGAGCAGTACTTC. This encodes CASSQAGDEQYF.

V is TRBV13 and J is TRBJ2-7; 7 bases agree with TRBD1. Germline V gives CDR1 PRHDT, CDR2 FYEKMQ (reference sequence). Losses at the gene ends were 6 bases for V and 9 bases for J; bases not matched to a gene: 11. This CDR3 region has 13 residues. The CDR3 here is CASRSTGTARQYF. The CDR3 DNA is TGTGCCAGCAGGTCTACCGGGACAGCTAGGCAGTACTTC.

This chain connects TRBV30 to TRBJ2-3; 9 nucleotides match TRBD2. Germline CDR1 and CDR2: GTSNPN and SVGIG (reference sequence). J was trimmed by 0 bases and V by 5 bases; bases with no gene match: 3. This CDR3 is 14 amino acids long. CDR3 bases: TGTGCCTGGGGGCTAGCGGGAAGCACAGATACGCAGTATTTT. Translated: CAWGLAGSTDTQYF.

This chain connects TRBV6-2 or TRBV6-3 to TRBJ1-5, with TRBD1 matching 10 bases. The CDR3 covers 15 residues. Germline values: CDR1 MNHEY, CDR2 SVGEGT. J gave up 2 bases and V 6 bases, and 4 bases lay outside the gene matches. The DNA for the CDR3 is TGTGCCAGCAGGCCCGGGACAGGGGGCAATCAGCCCCAGCATTTT. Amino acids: CASRPGTGGNQPQHF.

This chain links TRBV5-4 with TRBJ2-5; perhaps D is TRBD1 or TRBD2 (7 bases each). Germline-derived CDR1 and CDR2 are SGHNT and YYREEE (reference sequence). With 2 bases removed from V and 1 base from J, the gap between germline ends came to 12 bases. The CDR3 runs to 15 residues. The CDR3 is CASSFPGGAQETQYF. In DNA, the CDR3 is TGTGCCAGCAGCTTCCCAGGGGGGGCCCAAGAGACCCAGTACTTC.

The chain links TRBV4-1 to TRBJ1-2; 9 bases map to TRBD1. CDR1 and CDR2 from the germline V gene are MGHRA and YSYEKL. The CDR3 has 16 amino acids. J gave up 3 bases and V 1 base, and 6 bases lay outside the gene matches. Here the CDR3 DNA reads TGCGCCAGCAGCCAAGTCCCGGGACAGGGTTACTATGGCTACACCTTC. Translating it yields CASSQVPGQGYYGYTF.

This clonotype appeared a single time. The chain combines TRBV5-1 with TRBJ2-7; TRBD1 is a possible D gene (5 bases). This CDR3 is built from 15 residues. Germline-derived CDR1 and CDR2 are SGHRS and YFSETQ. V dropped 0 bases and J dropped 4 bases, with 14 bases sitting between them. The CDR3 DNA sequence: TGCGCCAGCAGCTTGGCGCCGGACATGGGTTACGAGCAGTACTTC. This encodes CASSLAPDMGYEQYF.